A single sample gave rise to the 2 T cell receptor beta chains below, sequenced in a study of blood T cells in healthy people across ages. Together with a sample-barcoded 5' primer, a J-beta primer mix was included in a second PCR lasting roughly 6 to 12 cycles. MiXCR was run by TCRdb on the 5' RACE reads, yielding one entry per CDR3 protein. The sample includes more than 650,000 distinct CDR3 sequences, roughly 20% seen only once; the top ten take 20% to 25%. Sequenced input: blood. These receptors all stem from a man in his 70s in good health.

This rearrangement joins TRBV7-2 to TRBJ1-6; unclear D gene. Germline V lookup: CDR1 SGHTA, CDR2 FQGNSA. The length of the CDR3 is 13 residues. V shed 5 bases and J shed 7 bases, with 9 bases lying between them. The CDR3: CASSTDWNSPLHF. For the CDR3, the DNA is TGTGCCAGCAGCACCGACTGGAATTCACCCCTCCACTTT.

This clonotype occurred a few times. This sequence joins TRBV12-3 or TRBV12-4 and TRBJ1-5, with D perhaps TRBD1 (5 bases). The CDR3 loop spans 16 amino acids. The V end lost 8 bases, the J end lost 1 base, and 18 bases lay between the germline ends. The CDR3 bases are TGTGCCAGCTCCTCTCTCGGACAAGGGAGCAATCAGCCCCAGCATTTT. Amino acid sequence: CASSSLGQGSNQPQHF.